This T cell receptor (beta chain) comes out of a study of blood T cell repertoires in COVID-19 (dated by TCRdb to 2020 to 2022). Regarding the research as a whole: Collaborator samples came from the United States, Italy and Spain and covered acute and convalescent phases of COVID-19. Subjects who had been exposed to COVID-19, were actively infected with it, or had recovered from it provided the deeply sampled blood TCRbeta repertoires that made up the dataset. The material from the prospective study consisted of cDNA or gDNA derived from T cells, B-cell-depleted T cells, or PBMCs. The repertoires were made available in a free public database intended to serve as a resource for research on the immune response to SARS-CoV-2. HLA class I and class II types, where available, came from metadata supplied by the sample provider rather than from assay-based typing. Samples came from the ongoing ImmuneRACE study (first 160 participants) plus 1,254 subjects from 6 global collaborators. Sample metadata almost always included a de-identified subject ID, COVID-19 status, age in years and sex. Broad study findings and their caveats: The amount of clinical and demographic metadata varied by source and participant and was provided uncurated.

As regards this clone: It has no known antigen specificity. One base away there is no much larger clone; base qualities are not given.

Collaborating institutions collected whole blood in K2EDTA tubes following their own protocols. Collaborator samples were shipped for TCRbeta analysis as frozen whole blood, isolated PBMCs, or DNA extracted from either sample type. TCRbeta CDR3 regions were amplified from genomic DNA using the immunoSEQ Assay, a bias-controlled multiplex PCR. In the paper's pipeline: The number of nucleated cells in each sample was estimated by amplification of reference gene primers within the assay. Sequence reads were collapsed and filtered to measure the absolute abundance of every unique TCRbeta CDR3 rearrangement. For each sample, productive Simpson clonality was calculated by taking the square root of Simpson's diversity index across productive rearrangements. TCRdb carries this immuneACCESS record with in-frame sequences only. Its versions omit some clonotypes, under half of them owing to an unresolved V gene in the studies checked, with the rest unexplained. V and J calls and clone size are copied from that table; D and trimming were computed from the DNA. The sample table holds about 150,000 clones, of which approximately 90% were seen once. The biggest ten clones account for about 5% of the sample.

The sample consisted of peripheral blood. This TCR was recovered from a human donor in a cohort sampled during active COVID-19.

CDR3 protein: CASSPGQGRAYEQYF. The bases are TGCGCCAGCAGCCCGGGACAGGGAAGGGCCTACGAGCAGTACTTC. The sequence links TRBV5-1 to TRBJ2-7, and TRBD1 matches 9 of the central bases. Trimming removed 4 bases from V and 2 bases from J; the gene matches leave 7 bases unexplained. From cysteine to phenylalanine, the CDR3 is 15 amino acids long. The DNA shown is the 45-base CDR3, in frame from base 1. Sequences SGHRS (CDR1) and YFSETQ (CDR2) are obtained from the germline V gene.